A single sample is the source of the 6 T cell receptor beta chains below, sequenced in a study of T-cell reconstitution after alpha-beta-depleted transplantation in children. It was with unique molecular identifiers that the TCRbeta library was prepared. TCRdb re-called the PCR reads with MiXCR, one entry per CDR3 protein. The sample consists of some 640,000 distinct CDR3 sequences, roughly 15% of them appearing once. The sequences come from PBMCs from the stem cell graft donor, collected from the stem cell graft. Source of these receptors: a human donor who donated a stem cell graft to a child with acute myeloid leukemia.

In this sample, this clonotype turned up many times. J is TRBJ1-5 and V is TRBV20-1; D call uncertain. CDR3 size: 11 residues. Germline V gene data show CDR1 as DFQATT and CDR2 as SNEGSKA (reference sequence). Trimming shortened V by 4 bases and J by 11 bases, and 12 bases separated the two germline ends. CDR3 protein: CSAIRGGAQHF. In DNA, the CDR3 is TGCAGTGCTATCCGCGGTGGGGCCCAGCATTTT.

The sample holds a few counts of this clonotype. The chain's CDR3 is CASSQDGGNEQFF. CDR3 nucleotides: TGCGCCAGCAGCCAAGATGGGGGGAATGAGCAGTTCTTC. The rearrangement joins TRBV4-3 to TRBJ2-1, with TRBD2 as a possible D gene (6 bases). The germline V gene encodes CDR1 LGHNA and CDR2 YSLEER. The CDR3 loop spans 13 amino acids. The ends were cut back, 0 bases at V and 7 bases at J, with 7 bases in the middle.

Notes on this clonotype: One base away lies a much larger clone, so this may be a sequencing read error. In DNA, the CDR3 is TGCGCCAGCAGCTCTCTAGCGGGGGACCACAAGCAGTACTTC. Its protein product is CASSSLAGDHKQYF. The chain carries TRBV5-1 and TRBJ2-7, with 10 bases identical to TRBD2. With V trimmed by 3 bases and J by 8 bases, 8 bases remained unmatched. CDR3 size: 14 residues. The germline V gene encodes CDR1 SGHRS and CDR2 YFSETQ. Filled out from reference TRBV5-1 and TRBJ2-7, the complete variable domain reads KAGVTQTPRYLIKTRGQQVTLSCSPISGHRSVSWYQQTPGQGLQFLFEYFSETQRNKGNFPGRFSGRQFSNSRSEMNVSTLELGDSALYLCASSSLAGDHKQYFGPGTRLTVT.

Many counts were recorded for this clonotype. V usage is TRBV20-1 and J usage is TRBJ2-3; D is uncertain. V gave up 2 bases and J gave up 0 bases, with 15 bases separating them. The length of the CDR3 is 16 residues. Looked up from germline, CDR1 is DFQATT and CDR2 is SNEGSKA (reference sequence). CDR3 region: CSARFQRPYSTDTQYF. Here the CDR3 DNA reads TGCAGTGCTAGATTCCAGAGACCCTATAGCACAGATACGCAGTATTTT.

Concerning this clonotype: A much bigger clone sits one base away, suggesting this may be a read error. This chain links TRBV20-1 with TRBJ2-3; D may be TRBD2 (6 bases). With 1 base removed from V and 2 bases from J, the gap between germline ends came to 13 bases. Germline assignment: CDR1 DFQATT and CDR2 SNEGSKA (reference sequence). This CDR3 is 15 amino acids long. CDR3 loop: CSARGGRGTTDTQYF. The CDR3 DNA reads TGCAGTGCTAGAGGGGGACGGGGGACCACAGATACGCAGTATTTT.

This clonotype was counted ten times or more. J is TRBJ2-3 and V is TRBV29-1; D uncertain. V was pared by 7 bases and J by 2 bases, with 13 bases between. Germline CDR1 is SQVTM and CDR2 is ANQGSEA. The CDR3 sequence is 13 residues long. In nucleotides, the CDR3 is TGCAGCGCCGGCTGGCAATCCACAGATACGCAGTATTTT. The encoded protein is CSAGWQSTDTQYF.